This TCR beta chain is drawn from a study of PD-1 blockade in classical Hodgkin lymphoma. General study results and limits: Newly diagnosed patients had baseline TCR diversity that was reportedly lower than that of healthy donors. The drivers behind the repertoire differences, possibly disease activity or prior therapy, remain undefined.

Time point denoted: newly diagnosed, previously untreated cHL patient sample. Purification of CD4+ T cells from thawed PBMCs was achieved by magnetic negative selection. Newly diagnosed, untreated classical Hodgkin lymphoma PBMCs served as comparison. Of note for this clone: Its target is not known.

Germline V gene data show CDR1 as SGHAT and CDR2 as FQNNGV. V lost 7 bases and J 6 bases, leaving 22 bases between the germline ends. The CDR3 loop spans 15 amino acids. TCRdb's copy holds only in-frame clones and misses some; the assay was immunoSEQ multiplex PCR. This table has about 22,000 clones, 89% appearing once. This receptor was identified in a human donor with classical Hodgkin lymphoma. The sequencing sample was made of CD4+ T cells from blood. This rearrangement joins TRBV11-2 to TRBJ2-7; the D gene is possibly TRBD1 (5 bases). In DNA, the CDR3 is TGTGCCAGCACCCCCCAGTTGGGCCCAGGGCGCGAGCAGTACTTC. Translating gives CASTPQLGPGREQYF. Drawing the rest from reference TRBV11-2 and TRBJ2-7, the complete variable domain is EAGVAQSPRYKIIEKRQSVAFWCNPISGHATLYWYQQILGQGPKLLIQFQNNGVVDDSQLPKDRFSAERLKGVDSTLKIQPAKLEDSAVYLCASTPQLGPGREQYFGPGTRLTVT.